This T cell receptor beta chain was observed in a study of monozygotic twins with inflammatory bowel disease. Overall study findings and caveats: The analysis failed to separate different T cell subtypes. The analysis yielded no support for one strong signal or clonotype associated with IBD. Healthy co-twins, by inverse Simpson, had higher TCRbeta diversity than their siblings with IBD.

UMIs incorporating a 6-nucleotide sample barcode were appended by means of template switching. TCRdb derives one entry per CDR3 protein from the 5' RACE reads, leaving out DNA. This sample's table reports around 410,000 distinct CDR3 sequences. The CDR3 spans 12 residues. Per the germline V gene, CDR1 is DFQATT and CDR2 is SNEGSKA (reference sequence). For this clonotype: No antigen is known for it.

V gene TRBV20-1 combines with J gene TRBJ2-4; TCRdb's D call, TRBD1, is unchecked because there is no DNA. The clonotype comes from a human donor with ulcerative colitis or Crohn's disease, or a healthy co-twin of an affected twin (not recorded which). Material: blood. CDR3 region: CSAPGTKNIQYF.